This T cell receptor (beta chain) stems from a study of T cells in tumors after PD-1 blockade. The CDR3 has 17 residues. Trimming left V 6 bases short and J 0 bases short, with 17 bases between. Germline CDR1 MDHEN, CDR2 SYDVKM. The protocol was immunoSEQ multiplex PCR, while the TCRdb copy is restricted to in-frame clones and leaves out a portion. The profile shows about 7,700 clones, around 74% of them singletons. This TCR derives from a human donor with basal cell carcinoma. V is TRBV28 and J is TRBJ1-4; D remains ambiguous. The material was tumor tissue, obtained after anti-PD-1 treatment. The CDR3 bases are TGTGCCAGCAGCCCCTACCGGGTGGATACAACTAATGAAAAACTGTTTTTT. This translates into CASSPYRVDTTNEKLFF.